This T cell receptor beta chain was obtained from a study of Ad26.COV2.S vaccination and SARS-CoV-2 variants. Study-wide points: CD8+ and CD4+ T cells specific for spike reportedly responded with substantial breadth after vaccination.

CDR1 and CDR2 from the germline V gene are LGHNT and FRNRAP. V was cut by 1 base and J by 8 bases, with 11 bases left in between. This CDR3 spans 13 amino acids. The method was immunoSEQ multiplex PCR; TCRdb's version includes in-frame clones alone and lacks a portion of them. There are tens of thousands of clones in the sample; about four fifths occur only once, and 16% lies in the top ten. Concerning this clone itself: Antigen: not known.

This chain connects TRBV12-5 to TRBJ1-2, with D uncertain. The source material was peripheral blood, sampled after recovery from COVID-19. The receptor was isolated from a human donor who had recovered from COVID-19. The CDR3 loop is CASGLEGLVGYTF. The CDR3 DNA follows: TGTGCTAGTGGTTTGGAAGGGCTTGTGGGCTACACCTTC.